The 12 T cell receptor beta chains given below trace back to one sample, sequenced in a study of human CD8 memory T cell subsets. UMI-labeled 5' RACE was used, and it produced the TCR beta libraries. No DNA is given; TCRdb re-called the 5' RACE reads and lists each CDR3 protein once. This sample lists thousands of distinct CDR3 sequences; its ten largest clones have 21%. Material for sequencing was CD8+ T cells from PBMCs. These receptors came from a human donor in good health.

V usage is TRBV25-1 and J usage is TRBJ1-1. This CDR3 comprises 11 residues. Germline V lookup: CDR1 MGHDK, CDR2 SYGVNS. The CDR3 region is CASGRGTEAFF.

The rearrangement links TRBV20-1 to TRBJ2-3; the D call of TRBD2 rests on TCRdb alone, since no DNA is present to check it. Germline V gives CDR1 DFQATT, CDR2 SNEGSKA (reference sequence). This CDR3 is 15 amino acids long. Here the CDR3 reads CSAPSVALSTDPQYF.

The CDR3 loop reads CASSLGWTGGNYGYTF. This chain uses TRBV7-2 with TRBJ1-2; the D call of TRBD1 rests on TCRdb alone, since no DNA is present to check it. CDR3 size: 16 residues. Germline values: CDR1 SGHTA, CDR2 FQGNSA.

The V call is TRBV19, the J call TRBJ1-5. Per germline, CDR1 LNHDA and CDR2 SQIVND (reference sequence). The CDR3 consists of 14 residues. CDR3 region: CASSFQVKNQPQHF.

The chain recombines TRBV29-1 with TRBJ2-1; TCRdb indicates TRBD1, and absent DNA this call remains unverified. The CDR3 covers 16 residues. Germline V gene data show CDR1 as SQVTM and CDR2 as ANQGSEA. Here the CDR3 reads CSVGGTDPPGYNEQFF.

The genes are TRBV6-1 and TRBJ2-1. The germline V gene encodes CDR1 MNHNS and CDR2 SASEGT. This CDR3 contains 13 residues. The CDR3: CASSEEVVLEQFF.

The rearrangement joins TRBV28 to TRBJ2-7; absent DNA, TCRdb's TRBD2 call cannot be checked. The germline gives CDR1 MDHEN, CDR2 SYDVKM. The CDR3 extends over 14 amino acids. The CDR3 loop reads CASSPRESGYEQYF.

The CDR3 reads CASSAGTFYNEQFF. The chain recombines TRBV14 with TRBJ2-1; TCRdb returns TRBD2, unconfirmable since there is no DNA. This CDR3 region has 14 residues. Germline assignment: CDR1 SGHDN and CDR2 FVKESK.

The chain combines TRBV7-9 with TRBJ1-2; absent DNA, TCRdb's TRBD1 call cannot be checked. Per the germline V gene, CDR1 is SEHNR and CDR2 is FQNEAQ (reference sequence). This CDR3 is built from 15 residues. The CDR3 reads CASSSGTGKEYGYTF.

The genes are TRBV5-8 and TRBJ2-5; lacking DNA, the TRBD1 call made by TCRdb goes unchecked. This CDR3 spans 15 amino acids. CDR1 and CDR2 (germline): SGHTS, YDEGEE. CDR3 in amino acids: CASSLRGAGQETQYF.

This clonotype is deemed medium-sized by its frequency. The chain links TRBV7-9 to TRBJ1-2. There are 16 residues in the CDR3. Germline CDR1 is SEHNR and CDR2 is FQNEAQ (reference sequence). The CDR3 region is CASSPHSSTNNYGYTF.

This chain connects TRBV28 to TRBJ2-7; TCRdb designates TRBD1, a call that cannot be tested without DNA. This CDR3 comprises 16 residues. The germline gives CDR1 MDHEN, CDR2 SYDVKM. CDR3 protein: CASSPNRASQSREQYF.